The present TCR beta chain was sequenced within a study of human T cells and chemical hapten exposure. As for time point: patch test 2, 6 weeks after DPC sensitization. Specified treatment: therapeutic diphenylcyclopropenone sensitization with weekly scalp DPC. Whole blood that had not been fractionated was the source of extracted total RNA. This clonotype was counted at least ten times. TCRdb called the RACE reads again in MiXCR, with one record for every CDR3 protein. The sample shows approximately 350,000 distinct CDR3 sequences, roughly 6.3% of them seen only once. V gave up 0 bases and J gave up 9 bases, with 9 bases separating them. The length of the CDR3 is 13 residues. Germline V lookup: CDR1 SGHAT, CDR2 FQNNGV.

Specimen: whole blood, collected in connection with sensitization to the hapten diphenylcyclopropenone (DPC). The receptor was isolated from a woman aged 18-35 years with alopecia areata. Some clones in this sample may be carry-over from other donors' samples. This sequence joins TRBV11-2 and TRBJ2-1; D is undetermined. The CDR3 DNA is TGTGCCAGCAGCTTAGATACTCGAGGTGAGCAGTTCTTC. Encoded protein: CASSLDTRGEQFF.